A single TCR beta chain is shown here with its context. The antigen is undetermined. Libraries were prepared by immunoSEQ multiplex PCR; TCRdb keeps only in-frame clonotypes and omits some of them. The sample gives 100,000 to 150,000 clones, around 84% of which show up once; 15% to 20% is in the top ten. The data originate from a study of T cell responses to AZD1222 COVID-19 vaccine. Study observations and caveats: Of spike-specific TCRs, nearly half reportedly target regions left unmutated in variants.

Per germline, CDR1 SGHRS and CDR2 YFSETQ. This CDR3 spans 14 amino acids. V gave up 3 bases and J gave up 5 bases, with 12 bases separating them. V and J are TRBV5-1 and TRBJ2-1, with a tentative D call TRBD2 (6 bases). The clonotype was recovered from an adult who received the AZD1222 COVID-19 vaccine. The material was peripheral blood, obtained 28 days after the second AZD1222 dose. In DNA form, the CDR3 reads TGCGCCAGCAGCTCCCGGGACTCTAACAATGAGCAGTTCTTC. It is translated as CASSSRDSNNEQFF.